These 12 T cell receptor beta chains were all obtained from the same sample, sequenced in a study of T-cell reconstitution after alpha-beta-depleted transplantation in children. Researchers prepared the TCRbeta library using unique molecular identifiers, the study reports. TCRdb used MiXCR to reprocess the PCR reads, holding one entry per CDR3 protein. The sample carries about 200,000 distinct CDR3 sequences, approximately 17% recorded once. The sequencing here drew on PBMCs, mostly from graft donor cells, taken 360 days after TCRalphabeta/CD19-depleted stem cell transplant. The source of these receptors is a male patient aged 2 to 9 who had a stem cell transplant for acute lymphoblastic leukemia, so the T cells may come from the graft donor.

This clonotype was counted a few times. The rearrangement joins TRBV28 to TRBJ1-3; 7 bases align to TRBD1. The germline gives CDR1 MDHEN, CDR2 SYDVKM. With V trimmed by 1 base and J by 3 bases, 12 bases remained unmatched. This CDR3 spans 18 amino acids. The CDR3 reads CASSLSTRDRAYGNTIYF. CDR3 coding DNA: TGTGCCAGCAGTTTATCTACCCGTGACAGGGCGTATGGAAACACCATATATTTT.

This clonotype was counted a few times. The chain couples TRBV6-4 to TRBJ2-2; TRBD1 matches 7 bases. V was clipped by 6 bases and J by 4 bases; unmatched bases: 11. There are 16 residues in the CDR3. Germline CDR1 reads MRHNA; CDR2 reads SNTAGT. The DNA of the CDR3 is TGTGCCAGCAGCTATACGACAGGGTTGAGCACCGGGGAGCTGTTTTTT. It translates to CASSYTTGLSTGELFF.

The V call is TRBV12-3 or TRBV12-4, the J call TRBJ2-7; D possibly corresponds to TRBD1 (6 bases). V dropped 3 bases and J dropped 5 bases, with 11 bases sitting between them. This CDR3 has 13 residues. CDR3 in amino acids: CASSFQGTNEQYF. In nucleotides, the CDR3 is TGTGCCAGCAGTTTCCAGGGGACCAACGAGCAGTACTTC.

The chain is built from TRBV7-2 and TRBJ2-1; possibly TRBD2 for D (6 bases). This CDR3 has 16 residues. Looked up from germline, CDR1 is SGHTA and CDR2 is FQGNSA. V was pared by 4 bases and J by 2 bases, with 15 bases between. Here the CDR3 DNA reads TGTGCCAGCAGCTATATAGCGGTTAAACCCTACAATGAGCAGTTCTTC. It encodes CASSYIAVKPYNEQFF.

This clonotype was recorded a few times. This sequence joins TRBV18 and TRBJ1-1; D unclear. Trimming cost V 0 bases and J 2 bases, with 4 bases left between them. CDR3 length: 13 residues. Germline V lookup: CDR1 KGHSH, CDR2 LQKENI. CDR3 loop: CASSPPRNTEAFF. The CDR3 DNA reads TGTGCCAGCTCACCACCCAGAAACACTGAAGCTTTCTTT.

V and J are TRBV20-1 and TRBJ1-5; D may be TRBD1 (6 bases). Germline-derived CDR1 and CDR2 are DFQATT and SNEGSKA (reference sequence). The CDR3 runs to 15 residues. The V gene lost 1 base and the J gene lost 0 bases, with 10 bases spanning the gap. CDR3 sequence: CSARASTGSNQPQHF. DNA for the CDR3: TGCAGTGCTAGAGCTTCGACAGGTAGCAATCAGCCCCAGCATTTT.

This clonotype showed up just a few times. The V gene is TRBV5-1, the J gene TRBJ1-4; 7 bases are shared with TRBD1. Germline lookup yields CDR1 SGHRS and CDR2 YFSETQ. The junction had 4 bases not matched to a gene; V was cut back by 0 bases and J by 8 bases. CDR3 length equals 14 residues. The CDR3 DNA reads TGCGCCAGCAGCTTGGCTGGGACAGAAGAAAAACTGTTTTTT. Translated: CASSLAGTEEKLFF.

V gene TRBV5-8 combines with J gene TRBJ1-6; no firm D call. CDR3 length: 14 amino acids. The germline gives CDR1 SGHTS, CDR2 YDEGEE. Trimming removed 7 bases at V and 9 bases at J, with 17 bases between. Here the CDR3 reads CASPGPKPRSPLHF. DNA for the CDR3: TGTGCCAGCCCGGGCCCTAAACCCCGTTCACCCCTCCACTTT.

This clonotype was detected a few times. The V call is TRBV5-1, the J call TRBJ1-1, with 8 bases identical to TRBD1. J gave up 6 bases and V 4 bases, and 5 bases lay outside the gene matches. The CDR3 consists of 13 residues. Germline V gene data show CDR1 as SGHRS and CDR2 as YFSETQ. As DNA, the CDR3 is TGCGCCAGCAGCGGAGACAGGGGCTCTGAAGCTTTCTTT. Its translation: CASSGDRGSEAFF.

The chain links TRBV12-3 or TRBV12-4 to TRBJ2-1; D may be TRBD1 (6 bases). Trimming stripped 3 bases from V and 12 bases from J, with 12 bases between. CDR3 length: 12 amino acids. CDR3: CASSFARGAQFF. The DNA of the CDR3 is TGTGCCAGCAGTTTCGCCAGGGGCGCGCAGTTCTTC.

There are a few counts of this clonotype. CDR3 nucleotides: TGCAGTGCTAGAGTTGGGCCGGCGGACACTGAAGCTTTCTTT. The encoded protein is CSARVGPADTEAFF. The V and J genes are TRBV20-1 and TRBJ1-1, with no clear D. Between the trimmed V and J ends, which lost 1 base and 3 bases, there was a span of 12 bases. This CDR3 is 14 amino acids long. The V gene's germline CDR1 is DFQATT and CDR2 SNEGSKA (reference sequence).

This clonotype has a handful of counts. The chain combines TRBV27 with TRBJ2-1; TRBD2 is a possible D gene (6 bases). Germline CDR1 reads MNHEY; CDR2 reads SMNVEV (reference sequence). CDR3 size: 15 residues. Trimming pared 3 bases from V and 3 bases from J, leaving 12 bases between. CDR3 DNA: TGTGCCAGCAGTTTGGTGGGAGGTTTCTACAATGAGCAGTTCTTC. This codes for CASSLVGGFYNEQFF.